The present T cell receptor (beta chain) was sequenced within a study of T cells of healthy individuals. This clonotype was found once. The CDR3 sequence is 12 residues long. CDR1 is MNHEY, CDR2 SVGAGI, per germline. Unmatched junction bases numbered 3, after V lost 5 bases and J lost 6 bases. A single record per CDR3 protein comes from TCRdb applying MiXCR to the 5' RACE reads. The top ten hold about 10% of the sample, which has over 40,000 distinct CDR3 sequences, about 4.2% seen once. This receptor was identified in a human donor in good health. The V gene is TRBV6-5, the J gene TRBJ2-7; 8 positions match TRBD1. CDR3 residues: CASSRTGREQYF. CDR3 bases: TGTGCCAGCAGTCGGACAGGGCGCGAGCAGTACTTC.